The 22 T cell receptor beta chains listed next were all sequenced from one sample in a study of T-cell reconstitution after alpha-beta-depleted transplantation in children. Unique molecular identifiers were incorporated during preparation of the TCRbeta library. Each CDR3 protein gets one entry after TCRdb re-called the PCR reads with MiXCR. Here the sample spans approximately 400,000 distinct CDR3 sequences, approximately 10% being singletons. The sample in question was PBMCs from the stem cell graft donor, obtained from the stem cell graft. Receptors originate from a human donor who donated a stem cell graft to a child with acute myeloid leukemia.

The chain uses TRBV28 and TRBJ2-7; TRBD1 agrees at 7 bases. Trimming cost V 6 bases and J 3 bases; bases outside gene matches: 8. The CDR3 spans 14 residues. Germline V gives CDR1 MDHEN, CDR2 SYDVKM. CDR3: CASRSGTADYEQYV. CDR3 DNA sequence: TGTGCCAGCAGGTCCGGGACAGCGGACTACGAGCAGTACGTC.

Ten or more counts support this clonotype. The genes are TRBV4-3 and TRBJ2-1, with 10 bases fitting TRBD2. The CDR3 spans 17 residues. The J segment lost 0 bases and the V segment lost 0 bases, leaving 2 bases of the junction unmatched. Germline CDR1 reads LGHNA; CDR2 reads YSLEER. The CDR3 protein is CASSQDRTSGSYNEQFF. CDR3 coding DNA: TGCGCCAGCAGCCAAGATCGGACTAGCGGCTCCTACAATGAGCAGTTCTTC.

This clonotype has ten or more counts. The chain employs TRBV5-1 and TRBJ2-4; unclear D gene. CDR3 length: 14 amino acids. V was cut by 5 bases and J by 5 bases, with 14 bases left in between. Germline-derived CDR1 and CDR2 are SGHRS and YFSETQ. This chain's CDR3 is CASRIGVGENIQYF. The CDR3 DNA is TGCGCCAGCAGAATCGGCGTTGGGGAAAACATTCAGTACTTC.

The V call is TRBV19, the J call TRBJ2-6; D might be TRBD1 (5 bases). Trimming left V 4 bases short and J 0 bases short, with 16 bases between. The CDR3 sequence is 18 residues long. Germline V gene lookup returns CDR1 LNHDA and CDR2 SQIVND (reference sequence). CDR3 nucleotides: TGTGCCAGTAGTACGTACAGGTTCTCCATCTCTGGGGCCAACGTCCTGACTTTC. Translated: CASSTYRFSISGANVLTF.

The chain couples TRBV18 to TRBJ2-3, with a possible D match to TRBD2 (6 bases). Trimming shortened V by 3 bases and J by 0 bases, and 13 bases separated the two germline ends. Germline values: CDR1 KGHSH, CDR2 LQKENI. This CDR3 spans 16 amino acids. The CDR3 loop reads CASSPNSGASTDTQYF. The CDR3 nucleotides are TGTGCCAGCTCACCCAATAGCGGAGCTAGCACAGATACGCAGTATTTT.

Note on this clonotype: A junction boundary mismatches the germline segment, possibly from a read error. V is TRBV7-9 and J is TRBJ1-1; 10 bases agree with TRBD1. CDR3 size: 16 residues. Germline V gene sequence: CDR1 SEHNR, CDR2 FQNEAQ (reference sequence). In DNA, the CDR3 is TGTGCCGGCAGCTCGACCCCGGGACAGGGGACCACTGAAGCTTTCTTT. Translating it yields CAGSSTPGQGTTEAFF.

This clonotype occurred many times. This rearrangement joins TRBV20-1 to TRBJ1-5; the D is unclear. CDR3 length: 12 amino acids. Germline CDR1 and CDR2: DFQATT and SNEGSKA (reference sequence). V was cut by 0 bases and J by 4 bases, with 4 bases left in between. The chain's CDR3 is CSAREENQPQHF. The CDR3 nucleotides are TGCAGTGCTAGAGAAGAAAATCAGCCCCAGCATTTT.

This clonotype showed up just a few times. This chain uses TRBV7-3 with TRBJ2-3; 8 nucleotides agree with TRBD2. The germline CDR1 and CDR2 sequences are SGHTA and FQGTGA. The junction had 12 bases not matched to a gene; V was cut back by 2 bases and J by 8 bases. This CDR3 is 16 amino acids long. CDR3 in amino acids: CASSLWASGPQGTQYF. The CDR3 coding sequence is TGTGCCAGCAGCTTATGGGCTAGCGGGCCACAGGGTACGCAGTATTTT.

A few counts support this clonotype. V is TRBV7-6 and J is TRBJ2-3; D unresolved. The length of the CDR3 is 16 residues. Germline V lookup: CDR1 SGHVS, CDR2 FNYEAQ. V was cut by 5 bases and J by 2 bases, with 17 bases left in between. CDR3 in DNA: TGTGCCAGCAGCCCGAGTACCAACCCACACACAGATACGCAGTATTTT. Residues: CASSPSTNPHTDTQYF.

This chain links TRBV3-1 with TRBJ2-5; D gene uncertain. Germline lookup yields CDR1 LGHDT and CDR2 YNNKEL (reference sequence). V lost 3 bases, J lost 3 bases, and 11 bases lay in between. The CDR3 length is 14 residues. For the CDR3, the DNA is TGTGCCAGCAGCCACTTCAGGTCGGAAGAGACCCAGTACTTC. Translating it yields CASSHFRSEETQYF.

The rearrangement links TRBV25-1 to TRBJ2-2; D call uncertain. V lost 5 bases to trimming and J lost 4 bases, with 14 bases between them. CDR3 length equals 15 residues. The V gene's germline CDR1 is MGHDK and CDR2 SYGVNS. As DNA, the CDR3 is TGTGCCAGCAGTTTTGAAGTTTCGGGCACCGGGGAGCTGTTTTTT. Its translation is CASSFEVSGTGELFF.

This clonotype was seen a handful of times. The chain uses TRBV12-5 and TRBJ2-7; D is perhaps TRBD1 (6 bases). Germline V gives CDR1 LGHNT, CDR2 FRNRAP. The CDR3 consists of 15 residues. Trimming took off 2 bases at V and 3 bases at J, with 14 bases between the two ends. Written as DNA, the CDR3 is TGTGCTAGTGGTTTGACAATGCGCAGGGGCTACGAGCAGTACTTC. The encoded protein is CASGLTMRRGYEQYF.

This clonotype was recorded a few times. The DNA of the CDR3 is TGTGCCATCAGAGCGGGCGTGACTGAAGCTTTCTTT. Amino acid sequence: CAIRAGVTEAFF. This chain uses TRBV10-3 with TRBJ1-1; unclear D gene. Germline lookup yields CDR1 ENHRY and CDR2 SYGVKD. This CDR3 contains 12 residues. Deletions cut 6 bases from V and 5 bases from J, with 10 bases between.

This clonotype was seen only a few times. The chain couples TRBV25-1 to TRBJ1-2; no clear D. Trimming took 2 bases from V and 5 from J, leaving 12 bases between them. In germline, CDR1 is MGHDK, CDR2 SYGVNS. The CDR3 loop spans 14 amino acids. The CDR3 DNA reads TGTGCCAGCAGTGAAGGGCTGGAGGCATATGGCTACACCTTC. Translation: CASSEGLEAYGYTF.

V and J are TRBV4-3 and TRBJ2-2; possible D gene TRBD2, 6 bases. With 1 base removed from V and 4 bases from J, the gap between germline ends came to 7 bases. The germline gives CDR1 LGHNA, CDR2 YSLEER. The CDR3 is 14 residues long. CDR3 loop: CASSQVGGTGELFF. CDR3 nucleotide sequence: TGCGCCAGCAGCCAAGTCGGGGGCACCGGGGAGCTGTTTTTT.

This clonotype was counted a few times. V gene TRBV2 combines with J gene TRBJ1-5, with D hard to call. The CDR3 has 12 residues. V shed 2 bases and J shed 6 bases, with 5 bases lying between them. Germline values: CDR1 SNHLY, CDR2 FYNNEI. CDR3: CASSERVQPQHF. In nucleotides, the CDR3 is TGTGCCAGCAGTGAACGGGTTCAGCCCCAGCATTTT.

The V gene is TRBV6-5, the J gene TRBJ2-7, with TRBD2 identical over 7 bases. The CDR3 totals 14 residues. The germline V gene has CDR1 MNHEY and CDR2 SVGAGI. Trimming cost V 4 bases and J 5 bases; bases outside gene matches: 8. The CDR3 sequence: CASSSAGRRDEQYV. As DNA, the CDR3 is TGTGCCAGCAGTTCCGCCGGGAGGCGGGACGAGCAGTACGTC.

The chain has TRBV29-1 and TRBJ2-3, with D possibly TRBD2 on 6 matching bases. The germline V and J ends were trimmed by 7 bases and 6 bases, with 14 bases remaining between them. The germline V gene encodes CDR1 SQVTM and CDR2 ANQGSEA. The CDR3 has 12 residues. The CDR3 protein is CSGDLYGDTQYF. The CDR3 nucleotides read TGCAGCGGGGACTTGTACGGCGATACGCAGTATTTT.

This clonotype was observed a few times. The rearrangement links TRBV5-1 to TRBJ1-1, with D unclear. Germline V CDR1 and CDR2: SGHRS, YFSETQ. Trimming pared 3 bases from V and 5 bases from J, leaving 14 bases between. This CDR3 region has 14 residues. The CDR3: CASSSGSGVTEAFF. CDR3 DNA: TGCGCCAGCAGCTCCGGTTCCGGGGTGACTGAAGCTTTCTTT.

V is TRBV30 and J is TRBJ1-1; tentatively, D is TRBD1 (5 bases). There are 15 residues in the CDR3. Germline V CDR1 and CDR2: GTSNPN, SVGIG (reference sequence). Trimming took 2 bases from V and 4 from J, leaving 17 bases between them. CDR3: CAWSIRQPGSTEAFF. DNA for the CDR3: TGTGCCTGGAGTATCAGACAGCCCGGGAGCACTGAAGCTTTCTTT.

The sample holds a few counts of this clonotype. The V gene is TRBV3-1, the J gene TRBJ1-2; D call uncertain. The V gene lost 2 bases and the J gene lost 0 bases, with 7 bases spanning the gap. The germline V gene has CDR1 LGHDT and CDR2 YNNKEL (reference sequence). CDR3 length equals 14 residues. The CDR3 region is CASSQHGTNYGYTF. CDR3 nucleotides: TGTGCCAGCAGCCAACACGGAACTAACTATGGCTACACCTTC.

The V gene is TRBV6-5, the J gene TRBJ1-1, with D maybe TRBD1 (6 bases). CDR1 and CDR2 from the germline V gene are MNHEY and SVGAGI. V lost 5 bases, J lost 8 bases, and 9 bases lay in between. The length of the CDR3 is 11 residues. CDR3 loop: CASSTGTEAFF. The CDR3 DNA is TGTGCCAGCAGTACCGGGACAGAAGCTTTCTTT.